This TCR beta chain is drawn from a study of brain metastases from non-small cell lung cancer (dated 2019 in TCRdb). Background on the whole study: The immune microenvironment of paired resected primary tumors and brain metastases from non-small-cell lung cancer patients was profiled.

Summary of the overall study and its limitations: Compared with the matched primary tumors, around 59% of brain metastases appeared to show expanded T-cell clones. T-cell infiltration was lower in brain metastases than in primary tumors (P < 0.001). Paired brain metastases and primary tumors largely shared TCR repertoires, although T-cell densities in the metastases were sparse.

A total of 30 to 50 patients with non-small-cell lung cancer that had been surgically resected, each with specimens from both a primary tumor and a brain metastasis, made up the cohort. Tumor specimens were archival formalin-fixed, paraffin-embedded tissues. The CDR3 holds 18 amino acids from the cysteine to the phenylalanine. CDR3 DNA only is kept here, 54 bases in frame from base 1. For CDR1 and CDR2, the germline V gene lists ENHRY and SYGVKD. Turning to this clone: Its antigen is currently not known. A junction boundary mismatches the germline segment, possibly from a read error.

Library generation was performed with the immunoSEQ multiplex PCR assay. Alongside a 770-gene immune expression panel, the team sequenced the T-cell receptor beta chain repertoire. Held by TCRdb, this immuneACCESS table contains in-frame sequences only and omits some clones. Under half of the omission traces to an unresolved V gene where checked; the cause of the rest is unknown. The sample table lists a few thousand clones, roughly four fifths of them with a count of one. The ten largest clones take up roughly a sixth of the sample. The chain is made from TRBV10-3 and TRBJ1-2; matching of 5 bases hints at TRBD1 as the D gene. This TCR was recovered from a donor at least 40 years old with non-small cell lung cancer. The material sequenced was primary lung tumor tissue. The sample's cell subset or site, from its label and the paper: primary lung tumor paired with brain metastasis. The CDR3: CVISESSGRWTLFYGYTF. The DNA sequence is TGTGTCATCAGTGAGTCAAGTGGAAGGTGGACACTTTTTTATGGCTACACCTTC.